The clone carrying this TCR beta chain showed up just a few times. As yet, its antigen is unknown. Profiled with immunoSEQ multiplex PCR; TCRdb holds only in-frame clones, not every one. The data show 100,000 to 150,000 clones, approximately 88% seen once. V was clipped by 1 base and J by 4 bases, with 8 bases between them. The CDR3 loop spans 13 amino acids. Germline CDR1 is LNHDA and CDR2 is SQIVND (reference sequence). This sample is part of a study of T cell responses to AZD1222 COVID-19 vaccine. Study-wide findings and caveats: Researchers report vaccine-associated CD4 TCRs spanning spike, with dominance at 160-218 and 743-854. Females outnumbered males among donors, who were mostly white British; clonal diversity was possibly underestimated.

The source is an adult in good health. Sequences were derived from peripheral blood, sampled on day 0 of AZD1222 vaccination. The chain employs TRBV19 and TRBJ2-7; D is unclear. The CDR3 DNA follows: TGTGCCAGTAGTATAGGGCAGTTTTACGAGCAGTACTTC. Translation gives CASSIGQFYEQYF.